The 10 T cell receptor beta chains listed next were all sequenced from one sample in a study of OX40 agonist ivuxolimab in advanced cancers. Generated by immunoSEQ multiplex PCR, the TCRdb table keeps only in-frame clones and is missing some. The sample yields 45,000 to 65,000 clones, approximately 91% seen once. Sample: CD4+ or CD8+ T cells sorted from blood, taken in a trial of the OX40 agonist ivuxolimab. The receptors shown here come from an adult with an advanced solid tumor such as melanoma, head and neck, liver or kidney cancer.

The V gene is TRBV11-2, the J gene TRBJ1-1; D uncertain. V shed 5 bases and J shed 5 bases, with 15 bases lying between them. CDR3 length: 14 amino acids. Germline CDR1 and CDR2: SGHAT and FQNNGV. The CDR3 here is CASSPHQIGTEAFF. As DNA, the CDR3 is TGTGCCAGCAGCCCTCACCAGATAGGAACTGAAGCTTTCTTT.

The V and J genes are TRBV10-1 and TRBJ2-2, with 13 bases lining up with TRBD2. V gave up 4 bases and J gave up 2 bases; unmatched junction bases: 4. This CDR3 comprises 17 residues. CDR1 is WNHNN and CDR2 is SYGVQD in the germline V gene (reference sequence). The CDR3 region is CASSVGTSGANTGELFF. CDR3 in DNA: TGCGCCAGCAGTGTGGGGACTAGCGGGGCAAACACCGGGGAGCTGTTTTTT.

V and J are TRBV7-2 and TRBJ1-4; possibly TRBD1 for D (5 bases). V shed 5 bases and J shed 6 bases, with 13 bases lying between them. The CDR3 contains 14 residues. The germline CDR1 and CDR2 sequences are SGHTA and FQGNSA. Written as DNA, the CDR3 is TGTGCCAGCAGCGGTGGGGGGTCGGATGAAAAACTGTTTTTT. Encoded protein: CASSGGGSDEKLFF.

The V and J genes are TRBV20-1 and TRBJ2-1; D remains unclear. The V gene's germline CDR1 is DFQATT and CDR2 SNEGSKA (reference sequence). CDR3 size: 9 residues. V lost 5 bases and J 12 bases, leaving 8 bases between the germline ends. The CDR3 DNA follows: TGCAGTGCTTCCTTCGTGCAGTTCTTC. The encoded protein is CSASFVQFF.

V and J are TRBV7-3 and TRBJ1-2, with a tentative D call TRBD1 (6 bases). The CDR3 sequence is 13 residues long. Germline V gives CDR1 SGHTA, CDR2 FQGTGA. The V end was cut by 4 bases, the J end by 2 bases, with 8 bases between. The CDR3 reads CASSSQGNYGYTF. The CDR3, as DNA: TGTGCCAGCAGCTCGCAGGGGAACTATGGCTACACCTTC.

This clone was observed a single time. This rearrangement joins TRBV29-1 to TRBJ2-4, with D perhaps matching TRBD1 (6 bases). This CDR3 spans 13 amino acids. Germline assignment: CDR1 SQVTM and CDR2 ANQGSEA. Trimming removed 6 bases at V and 1 base at J, with 10 bases between. For the CDR3, the DNA is TGCAGCGTAGGGACATCCGCCAAAAACATTCAGTACTTC. It codes for CSVGTSAKNIQYF.

The chain joins TRBV5-5 to TRBJ1-5; no clear D gene. Per germline, CDR1 SGHKS and CDR2 YYEKEE (reference sequence). The CDR3 consists of 16 residues. Trimming left V 0 bases short and J 3 bases short, with 13 bases between. CDR3 coding DNA: TGTGCCAGCAGCTTGGCGTCGGGAAGGAACAATCAGCCCCAGCATTTT. Translated, it gives CASSLASGRNNQPQHF.

This chain connects TRBV10-3 to TRBJ2-3; 9 bases fit TRBD2. CDR1 ENHRY and CDR2 SYGVKD come from the germline V gene. J was trimmed by 5 bases and V by 6 bases; bases with no gene match: 6. There are 14 residues in the CDR3. DNA for the CDR3: TGTGCCATCAGCCAGCGGGAGGAAGTAGATACGCAGTATTTT. It yields the protein CAISQREEVDTQYF.

This chain connects TRBV4-2 to TRBJ1-1, with D possibly being TRBD1 (6 bases). This CDR3 spans 15 amino acids. Per the germline V gene, CDR1 is LGHNA and CDR2 is YNFKEQ. Deletions cut 4 bases from V and 5 bases from J, with 17 bases between. CDR3 sequence: CASSPKGQGRTEAFF. CDR3 coding DNA: TGTGCCAGCAGCCCCAAAGGGCAGGGGAGGACTGAAGCTTTCTTT.

The chain has TRBV5-1 and TRBJ2-1; 14 bases fit TRBD2. Trimming took 2 bases from V and 0 from J; bases not matched to a gene: 10. The CDR3 length is 20 residues. In germline, CDR1 is SGHRS, CDR2 YFSETQ. The CDR3 is CASSFSGTSGGLLSYNEQFF. Written as DNA, the CDR3 is TGCGCCAGCAGCTTTTCCGGGACTAGCGGGGGCTTACTCTCCTACAATGAGCAGTTCTTC.